This passage covers 29 T cell receptor beta chains from one sample sequenced in a study of shared clonotypes between healthy human individuals. Generated by immunoSEQ multiplex PCR, the TCRdb table keeps only in-frame clones and is missing some. The sample includes 1,500,000 or so clones, approximately 97% seen only once; the top ten take approximately 1.1%. Sequences were obtained from naive CD4+ T cells sorted from blood. Subset indicated: CD45RA+ positively selected. Receptors originate from a man in his thirties or forties in good health.

The chain carries TRBV5-4 and TRBJ2-7, with 10 bases lining up with TRBD2. J was trimmed by 2 bases and V by 4 bases; bases with no gene match: 9. CDR1 is SGHNT, CDR2 YYREEE, per germline (reference sequence). CDR3 size: 16 residues. The chain's CDR3 is CASSRNSGRTTYEQYF. The CDR3 coding sequence is TGTGCCAGCAGCCGTAATAGCGGGAGGACCACCTACGAGCAGTACTTC. Combining the CDR3 with reference TRBV5-4 and TRBJ2-7 gives the whole variable domain ETGVTQSPTHLIKTRGQQVTLRCSSQSGHNTVSWYQQALGQGPQFIFQYYREEENGRGNFPPRFSGLQFPNYSSELNVNALELDDSALYLCASSRNSGRTTYEQYFGPGTRLTVT.

V gene TRBV5-1 combines with J gene TRBJ2-5; D is uncertain. There are 14 residues in the CDR3. In germline, CDR1 is SGHRS, CDR2 YFSETQ. Trimming left V 3 bases short and J 1 base short, with 10 bases between. The CDR3 loop is CASSYNVIQETQYF. The CDR3 DNA is TGCGCCAGCAGCTATAATGTAATCCAAGAGACCCAGTACTTC.

The chain joins TRBV7-2 to TRBJ2-7; tentatively, D is TRBD1 or TRBD2 (5 bases each). CDR1 and CDR2 (germline): SGHTA, FQGNSA. The V end was cut by 4 bases, the J end by 6 bases, with 19 bases between. The CDR3 covers 15 residues. DNA for the CDR3: TGTGCCAGCAGCTCCGTGGGGACGTGGTTAATCGAGCAGTACTTC. This gives the protein CASSSVGTWLIEQYF.

V is TRBV7-9 and J is TRBJ2-5, with TRBD1 identical over 8 bases. The CDR3 runs to 15 residues. CDR1 and CDR2 (germline): SEHNR, FQNEAQ (reference sequence). J was trimmed by 3 bases and V by 3 bases; bases with no gene match: 6. The CDR3 bases are TGTGCCAGCAGCTTGGGACAGGCCCTCAAAGAGACCCAGTACTTC. As protein: CASSLGQALKETQYF.

V gene TRBV7-9 combines with J gene TRBJ1-4; D is unresolved. This CDR3 has 15 residues. Germline-derived CDR1 and CDR2 are SEHNR and FQNEAQ (reference sequence). The V end was cut by 5 bases, the J end by 0 bases, with 10 bases between. The CDR3 sequence is CASSLRAATNEKLFF. DNA of the CDR3: TGTGCCAGCAGCCTTAGGGCAGCAACTAATGAAAAACTGTTTTTT.

This rearrangement joins TRBV6-6 to TRBJ1-3; a weak D match, TRBD1 (6 bases). Trimming removed 7 bases at V and 0 bases at J, with 13 bases between. This CDR3 has 15 amino acids. Germline-derived CDR1 and CDR2 are MNHNY and SVGAGI (reference sequence). The CDR3: CASTQGQISGNTIYF. DNA for the CDR3: TGTGCCAGCACGCAGGGACAAATCTCTGGAAACACCATATATTTT.

V and J are TRBV12-2 and TRBJ2-7; TRBD1 is taken as the D call from the table, unchecked against the DNA. TRBV12-2 is a recognized pseudogene. The CDR3 sequence is 12 residues long. The CDR3: CASRPGPGWCSF. The CDR3 DNA is TGTGCAAGTCGCCCCGGACCAGGGTGGTGCAGCTTC.

The V call is TRBV28, the J call TRBJ2-7; unclear D gene. Trimming removed 3 bases at V and 0 bases at J, with 15 bases between. The CDR3 extends over 16 amino acids. Germline CDR1 reads MDHEN; CDR2 reads SYDVKM. The CDR3 loop is CASSFIPGRSSYEQYF. In DNA, the CDR3 is TGTGCCAGCAGTTTTATCCCCGGTAGGAGCTCCTACGAGCAGTACTTC.

The count of this clone is one. V and J are TRBV28 and TRBJ2-1; no firm D call. The CDR3 is 13 amino acids. Germline V lookup: CDR1 MDHEN, CDR2 SYDVKM. Trimming shortened V by 7 bases and J by 4 bases, and 11 bases separated the two germline ends. The CDR3 DNA reads as TGTGCCAGCACCCTCGGGCAATACAATGAGCAGTTCTTC. Protein product: CASTLGQYNEQFF.

V usage is TRBV6-1 and J usage is TRBJ1-4, with no clear D. V was cut by 8 bases and J by 7 bases, with 17 bases left in between. Germline CDR1 and CDR2: MNHNS and SASEGT. The CDR3 contains 14 residues. This CDR3 is CASGPVGGFEKLFF. In DNA, the CDR3 is TGTGCCAGCGGACCAGTGGGTGGTTTTGAAAAACTGTTTTTT.

This chain joins TRBV2 and TRBJ2-5; D is possibly TRBD1 or TRBD2 (6 bases each). The CDR3 is 14 amino acids. Germline V gene lookup returns CDR1 SNHLY and CDR2 FYNNEI. Trimming removed 6 bases from V and 5 bases from J, with 16 bases in between. The CDR3 DNA is TGTGCCAGCAGCAGAGACAGGAGCGGGGAGACCCAGTACTTC. Protein sequence: CASSRDRSGETQYF. Looking up the rest from reference TRBV2 and TRBJ2-5 gives the full variable domain: EPEVTQTPSHQVTQMGQEVILRCVPISNHLYFYWYRQILGQKVEFLVSFYNNEISEKSEIFDDQFSVERPDGSNFTLKIRSTKLEDSAMYFCASSRDRSGETQYFGPGTRLLVL.

This sequence joins TRBV7-2 and TRBJ2-1; D is unclear. Trimming took 2 bases from V and 8 from J, leaving 10 bases between them. The CDR3 is 13 amino acids. The germline gives CDR1 SGHTA, CDR2 FQGNSA. This CDR3 reads CASSLSRFDEQFF. The CDR3 DNA is TGTGCCAGCAGCTTATCCAGGTTCGATGAGCAGTTCTTC.

The chain joins TRBV19 to TRBJ2-7, with 7 bases lining up with TRBD2. Per germline, CDR1 LNHDA and CDR2 SQIVND (reference sequence). The CDR3 extends over 15 amino acids. V gave up 3 bases and J gave up 5 bases; unmatched junction bases: 10. The DNA of the CDR3 is TGTGCCAGTAGTATTGGTGGCGGGAGATGGGACGAGCAGTACTTC. It codes for CASSIGGGRWDEQYF. The whole variable domain, remainder taken from reference TRBV19 and TRBJ2-7, is DGGITQSPKYLFRKEGQNVTLSCEQNLNHDAMYWYRQDPGQGLRLIYYSQIVNDFQKGDIAEGYSVSREKKESFPLTVTSAQKNPTAFYLCASSIGGGRWDEQYFGPGTRLTVT.

CDR3 region: CASSLDRGEQFF. The CDR3 DNA reads as TGTGCCAGCAGCCTCGACAGGGGGGAGCAGTTCTTC. The chain is built from TRBV2 and TRBJ2-1; TRBD1 matches 9 bases. The CDR3 covers 12 residues. The germline gives CDR1 SNHLY, CDR2 FYNNEI. Trimming took 6 bases from V and 10 from J; bases not matched to a gene: 4. The full variable domain, rest sourced from reference TRBV2 and TRBJ2-1, is EPEVTQTPSHQVTQMGQEVILRCVPISNHLYFYWYRQILGQKVEFLVSFYNNEISEKSEIFDDQFSVERPDGSNFTLKIRSTKLEDSAMYFCASSLDRGEQFFGPGTRLTVL.

The chain uses TRBV6-6 and TRBJ1-2; a weak D match, TRBD1 (5 bases). The CDR3 length is 13 residues. Trimming cost V 5 bases and J 8 bases, with 15 bases left between them. CDR1 MNHNY and CDR2 SVGAGI come from the germline V gene (reference sequence). The CDR3: CASSNPDIRGYTF. CDR3 in DNA: TGTGCCAGCAGTAATCCGGACATTCGAGGCTACACCTTC.

The CDR3 protein is CASTEQFVYNEQFF. DNA for the CDR3: TGTGCCAGCACCGAACAGTTTGTATACAATGAGCAGTTCTTC. The chain combines TRBV2 with TRBJ2-1; D uncertain. V lost 7 bases to trimming and J lost 4 bases, with 14 bases between them. The germline gives CDR1 SNHLY, CDR2 FYNNEI. The CDR3 is made up of 14 amino acids. Full variable domain (remainder filled in from reference TRBV2 and TRBJ2-1): EPEVTQTPSHQVTQMGQEVILRCVPISNHLYFYWYRQILGQKVEFLVSFYNNEISEKSEIFDDQFSVERPDGSNFTLKIRSTKLEDSAMYFCASTEQFVYNEQFFGPGTRLTVL.

The chain is built from TRBV28 and TRBJ2-7, with D unresolved. Trimming stripped 6 bases from V and 2 bases from J, with 20 bases between. CDR1 is MDHEN and CDR2 is SYDVKM in the germline V gene. This CDR3 contains 16 residues. For the CDR3, the DNA is TGTGCCAGCAGCTCCTTACGTGGCCGGTTCCCCTACGAGCAGTACTTC. It encodes CASSSLRGRFPYEQYF.

The chain uses TRBV2 and TRBJ2-3; 10 bases fit TRBD2. Germline-derived CDR1 and CDR2 are SNHLY and FYNNEI. Trimming at V came to 9 bases and at J to 5 bases, leaving 14 bases not matched to a gene. CDR3 length equals 16 residues. CDR3 in DNA: TGTGCCAGACCCCAGCCCAAGCGGGAGGGCGGAGATACGCAGTATTTT. This sequence encodes CARPQPKREGGDTQYF.

V is TRBV6-1 and J is TRBJ2-1; D call uncertain. The V end lost 1 base, the J end lost 11 bases, and 12 bases lay between the germline ends. This CDR3 has 13 residues. Germline CDR1 and CDR2: MNHNS and SASEGT. The CDR3 DNA follows: TGTGCCAGCAGTGAAGGGCTAGTCGCGAAGCAGTTCTTC. It yields the protein CASSEGLVAKQFF.

The V call is TRBV2, the J call TRBJ1-4; D call uncertain. Per germline, CDR1 SNHLY and CDR2 FYNNEI. This CDR3 contains 14 residues. The V and J ends lost 10 bases and 7 bases respectively, with 19 bases between them. In DNA form, the CDR3 reads TGTGCCACCACCCCTACTGGATTTGGTGAAAAACTGTTTTTT. Protein sequence: CATTPTGFGEKLFF.

Remarks on this clone: This sample includes further DNA sequences coding for the same CDR3. The chain joins TRBV5-1 to TRBJ2-7; D call uncertain. With 7 bases removed from V and 1 base from J, the gap between germline ends came to 9 bases. The CDR3 covers 12 residues. Per germline, CDR1 SGHRS and CDR2 YFSETQ. The CDR3 nucleotides are TGCGCCAGCTCCCTGACGTCCTACGAGCAGTACTTC. Residues: CASSLTSYEQYF.

V and J are TRBV7-9 and TRBJ2-5, with no clear D. The ends were cut back, 1 base at V and 5 bases at J, with 8 bases in the middle. CDR3 length: 13 amino acids. CDR1 SEHNR and CDR2 FQNEAQ come from the germline V gene (reference sequence). The CDR3 sequence: CASSLVAAETQYF. CDR3 DNA: TGTGCCAGCAGCTTAGTGGCCGCGGAGACCCAGTACTTC.

The gene calls are TRBV28 and TRBJ1-2; D ambiguous. The CDR3 consists of 14 residues. V was shortened by 2 bases and J by 5 bases, with 12 bases between the two germline ends. The germline gives CDR1 MDHEN, CDR2 SYDVKM. The CDR3: CASSLPGRIYGYTF. DNA of the CDR3: TGTGCCAGCAGTTTACCAGGCAGGATTTATGGCTACACCTTC.

The J gene is TRBJ2-3, the V gene TRBV9; 10 bases match TRBD2. The CDR3 contains 16 residues. V was clipped by 6 bases and J by 5 bases; unmatched bases: 12. CDR1 SGDLS and CDR2 YYNGEE come from the germline V gene. The CDR3 sequence is CASTPSPSGRQDTQYF. CDR3 DNA: TGTGCCAGCACCCCCTCCCCTAGCGGGAGACAAGATACGCAGTATTTT.

In its sample, this clone was seen once. The CDR3 DNA follows: TGTGCCAGCAATGACGCGGGAGCGGGCGCAGATACGCAGTATTTT. It yields the protein CASNDAGAGADTQYF. The V gene is TRBV6-6, the J gene TRBJ2-3; TRBD2 agrees at 7 bases. Germline-derived CDR1 and CDR2 are MNHNY and SVGAGI (reference sequence). The CDR3 is made up of 15 amino acids. V was pared by 7 bases and J by 4 bases, with 11 bases of the junction left unmatched.

The chain joins TRBV5-1 to TRBJ2-7, with 7 bases aligning to TRBD1. V lost 2 bases to trimming and J lost 2 bases; unmatched junction nucleotides: 4. CDR3 size: 14 residues. CDR1 is SGHRS, CDR2 YFSETQ, per germline. The CDR3 DNA follows: TGCGCCAGCAGCTTCAGACAGGGCGCCTACGAGCAGTACTTC. This encodes CASSFRQGAYEQYF.

This clone appeared once. The chain uses TRBV19 and TRBJ2-5; D possibly corresponds to TRBD1 (5 bases). The CDR3 has 13 residues. Germline CDR1 is LNHDA and CDR2 is SQIVND (reference sequence). V dropped 3 bases and J dropped 5 bases, with 10 bases sitting between them. CDR3 loop: CASSISGWETQYF. CDR3 sequence (DNA): TGTGCCAGTAGTATCTCAGGGTGGGAGACCCAGTACTTC.

The V call is TRBV11-3, the J call TRBJ2-3; a weak D match, TRBD2 (6 bases). The V gene lost 1 base and the J gene lost 8 bases, with 22 bases spanning the gap. The CDR3 covers 17 residues. Germline V lookup: CDR1 SGHNT, CDR2 YENEEA. The CDR3 DNA reads as TGTGCCAGCAGCTTAGTAACAGTATCGGGGGACCTCGGTACGCAGTATTTT. This codes for CASSLVTVSGDLGTQYF.

The chain combines TRBV28 with TRBJ2-3; D tentatively reads TRBD1 or TRBD2 (5 bases each). Germline assignment: CDR1 MDHEN and CDR2 SYDVKM. V was cut by 7 bases and J by 1 base, with 9 bases left in between. The CDR3 spans 13 residues. DNA for the CDR3: TGTGCCAGCATCAGAGGGGGCACAGATACGCAGTATTTT. Translated: CASIRGGTDTQYF.